A selection of T cell receptor beta chains follows, all from one sample in a study of blood T cells in healthy people across ages. TCRdb reprocessed the 5' RACE reads with MiXCR, giving one entry per CDR3 protein. The table has about 830,000 distinct CDR3 sequences, 55% to 65% seen once. Sequenced: blood. The receptors come from a man younger than 45 in good health. The conserved cysteine and the conserved F or W are not part of the CDR3 here. Clone size is shown for a subset of rows, as once, few, many or a class of expanded clone.

v_call: TRBV20-1
j_call: TRBJ2-5
clone_size: -
cdr3_aa: SAAGTGIIQETQY

v_call: TRBV25-1
j_call: TRBJ2-1
clone_size: -
cdr3_aa: ASSEYPENEQF

v_call: TRBV2
j_call: -
clone_size: once
cdr3_aa: ASKASPGDYEQY

v_call: TRBV6-5
j_call: TRBJ2-5
clone_size: -
cdr3_aa: ASRRAGDNQETQY

v_call: TRBV15
j_call: TRBJ2-7
clone_size: few
cdr3_aa: ATSMGTASSYEQY

v_call: TRBV7-3
j_call: TRBJ2-3
clone_size: -
cdr3_aa: ASSPGLAQFTDTQY

v_call: TRBV3-1
j_call: TRBJ2-3
clone_size: -
cdr3_aa: ASSPQGLSTDTQY

v_call: TRBV4-3
j_call: TRBJ2-7
clone_size: few
cdr3_aa: ASSQDLDRSGRTYEQY

v_call: TRBV25-1
j_call: TRBJ2-4
clone_size: many
cdr3_aa: AIPQGAGNIQY

v_call: TRBV29-1
j_call: TRBJ2-1
clone_size: -
cdr3_aa: SVRTGTGEQF

v_call: TRBV29-1
j_call: -
clone_size: -
cdr3_aa: SVAEDGYEQY

v_call: TRBV10-3
j_call: TRBJ2-1
clone_size: -
cdr3_aa: ATQRQWVDYNEQF

v_call: TRBV3-1
j_call: TRBJ2-7
clone_size: few
cdr3_aa: ASSQATAAYEQY

v_call: TRBV7-2
j_call: TRBJ2-7
clone_size: few
cdr3_aa: ASSLPGEQY

v_call: TRBV6-5
j_call: TRBJ2-5
clone_size: -
cdr3_aa: ASSYSGGAQETQY

v_call: TRBV7-9
j_call: TRBJ2-5
clone_size: -
cdr3_aa: ASTTGISAGEQY

v_call: TRBV14
j_call: TRBJ1-2
clone_size: -
cdr3_aa: ASSQETGASGYT

v_call: TRBV5-1
j_call: TRBJ2-6
clone_size: -
cdr3_aa: ASSLVGRGLSGANVLT

v_call: TRBV20-1
j_call: TRBJ2-5
clone_size: -
cdr3_aa: SARDGSGAETQY

v_call: TRBV29-1
j_call: TRBJ2-1
clone_size: few
cdr3_aa: SVGDRVNEQF

v_call: TRBV12-3/TRBV12-4
j_call: TRBJ1-2
clone_size: few
cdr3_aa: ASMIGGGYT

v_call: TRBV28
j_call: TRBJ1-2
clone_size: few
cdr3_aa: AGTTGGIGKDYGYT

v_call: TRBV6-5
j_call: TRBJ1-2
clone_size: once
cdr3_aa: ASSGQGTGSEGYT

v_call: TRBV29-1
j_call: TRBJ2-1
clone_size: few
cdr3_aa: SVSIGLNNEQF

v_call: TRBV20-1
j_call: TRBJ2-3
clone_size: once
cdr3_aa: SATLARVTDTQY

v_call: TRBV5-1
j_call: TRBJ2-3
clone_size: -
cdr3_aa: ASSLTGAAYGTDTQY

v_call: TRBV5-1
j_call: TRBJ2-1
clone_size: many
cdr3_aa: ASSLDQGTYNEQF

v_call: TRBV18
j_call: TRBJ2-1
clone_size: -
cdr3_aa: ASSPGLAGESYEQF

v_call: TRBV5-1
j_call: TRBJ1-6
clone_size: -
cdr3_aa: ASSRGESPLH

v_call: TRBV9
j_call: TRBJ1-1
clone_size: -
cdr3_aa: ASSHPGQGPPNTEAF

v_call: TRBV7-8
j_call: TRBJ1-5
clone_size: -
cdr3_aa: ASSLAVVRGNQPQH

v_call: TRBV10-3
j_call: TRBJ2-6
clone_size: -
cdr3_aa: AINGPAPEANVLT

v_call: TRBV10-3
j_call: TRBJ2-2
clone_size: -
cdr3_aa: AISQDRDTGELF

v_call: TRBV7-9
j_call: TRBJ1-5
clone_size: -
cdr3_aa: ATGFDQPQH

v_call: TRBV4-3
j_call: TRBJ2-3
clone_size: -
cdr3_aa: ASSQEGGTGDTQY

v_call: TRBV6-5
j_call: TRBJ2-1
clone_size: -
cdr3_aa: ASSKDRVGNEQF

v_call: TRBV5-1
j_call: TRBJ2-7
clone_size: -
cdr3_aa: ASRDFHEQY

v_call: TRBV9
j_call: TRBJ2-3
clone_size: -
cdr3_aa: ASSGGLTQY

v_call: TRBV4-2
j_call: TRBJ2-2
clone_size: -
cdr3_aa: ASSPTPTEPTGELF

v_call: TRBV20-1
j_call: TRBJ2-5
clone_size: few
cdr3_aa: SARPTAGTREETQY

v_call: TRBV29-1
j_call: TRBJ2-1
clone_size: -
cdr3_aa: SGRTSGGASSYNEQF

v_call: TRBV6-5
j_call: TRBJ2-6
clone_size: -
cdr3_aa: ASSYRLTGYSGANVLT

v_call: TRBV29-1
j_call: TRBJ1-5
clone_size: many
cdr3_aa: SVEGGLNQPQH

v_call: TRBV6-2/TRBV6-3
j_call: TRBJ2-7
clone_size: -
cdr3_aa: ASSRRAGTYEQY

v_call: TRBV9
j_call: TRBJ2-5
clone_size: -
cdr3_aa: ASGGQGWETQY

v_call: TRBV28
j_call: TRBJ2-7
clone_size: few
cdr3_aa: ASSTPQKSRPDEQY